This T cell receptor beta chain derives from a study of T cells after yellow fever vaccination. Study results and caveats: Sorted repertoires could include abundant contaminating clonotypes from bulk cells. In post-booster samples, most primary-vaccination clones reappeared (roughly 96% CD4, approximately 91% CD8).

Production of TCR cDNA was by 5'RACE template switching, which also added a universal primer site and UMIs. TCRdb re-analysed the 5' RACE reads in MiXCR, keeping a single row per CDR3 protein. The data contain approximately 260,000 distinct CDR3 sequences, 13% of them singletons. The germline CDR1 and CDR2 sequences are MDHEN and SYDVKM. V lost 2 bases and J lost 3, with 14 bases in between. The CDR3 has 15 residues. On this clonotype: Its antigen is currently unknown.

The sequenced sample was CD4+ T cells sorted from PBMCs, obtained 45 days after the yellow fever booster vaccination. The genes are TRBV28 and TRBJ2-7, with D maybe TRBD1 (5 bases). The sequence derives from a man aged 25 to 45 who received the YFV17D yellow fever vaccine. CDR3: CASSLPRGANYEQYF. The CDR3 nucleotides read TGTGCCAGCAGTTTACCAAGGGGCGCGAACTACGAGCAGTACTTC.